This T cell receptor beta chain appears in the sequencing data of a study of T cell responses to AZD1222 COVID-19 vaccine. Broader study findings: Repertoires were sampled only after the peak T cell response.

Germline V lookup: CDR1 SNHLY, CDR2 FYNNEI. Trimming took off 7 bases at V and 6 bases at J, with 19 bases between the two ends. This CDR3 is 14 amino acids long. Generated by immunoSEQ multiplex PCR, the TCRdb table keeps only in-frame clones and is missing some. Among about 110,000 clones listed, approximately 90% were seen once. On this clone: The target antigen is unknown.

The chain uses TRBV2 and TRBJ2-7; D uncertain. The clonotype originates from an adult in good health. This specimen consisted of peripheral blood, obtained on day 0 of AZD1222 vaccination. Here the CDR3 DNA reads TGTGCCAGCACCGGAACGACCGGCATGGGCGAGCAGTACTTC. This codes for CASTGTTGMGEQYF.